This T cell receptor beta chain was identified during a study of identical twins. Study conclusions and caveats: Fewer insertions were carried by abundant cord blood beta clonotypes, but none was seen in memory repertoires.

This clonotype was counted many times. Its target is not known. Template switching added a universal primer site, and cDNA bore unique molecular identifiers. In TCRdb, the 5' RACE reads were re-called with MiXCR into one record per CDR3 protein. This table has a few hundred thousand distinct CDR3 sequences, 10% to 13% appearing once. This CDR3 has 15 amino acids. Germline values: CDR1 SGHRS, CDR2 YFSETQ. With 0 bases removed from V and 2 bases from J, the gap between germline ends came to 12 bases. The sample comprised memory T cells sorted from blood. This TCR came from a man aged 50 to 59 in good health. The chain employs TRBV5-1 and TRBJ2-7, with no clear D. This CDR3 is CASSLGTGTTYEQYF. The CDR3 DNA reads TGCGCCAGCAGCTTGGGGACGGGCACTACCTACGAGCAGTACTTC.